The rows below give T cell receptor beta chains drawn from one sample of a study of control samples from healthy donors and cancer patients. The protocol was immunoSEQ multiplex PCR, while the TCRdb copy is restricted to in-frame clones and leaves out a portion. The table lists 100,000 to 120,000 clones, approximately 84% of them singletons, with approximately 7% in the top ten. Specimen: blood. The receptor source for this set is a man aged 18 to 30 in good health. CDR3s leave out the opening cysteine and the closing phenylalanine or tryptophan.

J: TRBJ2-7
V: TRBV28
CDR3: ASSPIFGTQDAYEQY

J: TRBJ1-2
V: TRBV21-1
CDR3: ASSPRPGQGTRDYGYT

J: TRBJ1-2
V: TRBV19
CDR3: ASRKQGANYGYT

J: TRBJ2-5
V: TRBV21-1
CDR3: ASSLDVSGVTQY

J: TRBJ2-1
V: TRBV19
CDR3: ASSPATGGRYNEQF

J: TRBJ1-6
V: TRBV5-1
CDR3: ASSLFGDGSSYNSPLH

J: TRBJ1-5
V: TRBV2
CDR3: ASRARVLNQPQH

J: TRBJ1-5
V: TRBV5-6
CDR3: ASSFAGFNQPQH

J: TRBJ1-1
V: TRBV5-1
CDR3: ASSWTGPGDTEAF

J: TRBJ1-6
V: TRBV28
CDR3: ASSLFQGLNSPLH

J: TRBJ2-7
V: TRBV6-5
CDR3: ASPGDERGVGEQY

J: TRBJ2-6
V: TRBV5-1
CDR3: ASQDSSSGANVLT

J: TRBJ1-2
V: TRBV2
CDR3: ASSENDQDRVNGYT

J: TRBJ2-3
V: TRBV9
CDR3: ASSPGSRGLRDTQY

J: TRBJ2-5
V: TRBV29-1
CDR3: SVELAGDIRETQY

J: TRBJ2-5
V: TRBV5-1
CDR3: ASSPGVVGQETQY

J: TRBJ2-1
V: TRBV27
CDR3: ASSSPLIGANNEQF

J: TRBJ1-2
V: TRBV20-1
CDR3: SASRGAKGYT

J: TRBJ1-2
V: TRBV4-1
CDR3: ASSQGQGYGYT

J: TRBJ1-4
V: TRBV4-1
CDR3: ASSPIGGSTNEKLF

J: TRBJ2-4
V: TRBV7-2
CDR3: ASSLPQEPKNIQY

J: TRBJ2-1
V: TRBV6-2/TRBV6-3
CDR3: ASSYRGSSYNEQF

J: TRBJ1-2
V: TRBV6-2/TRBV6-3
CDR3: ASSRALTVNYGYT

J: TRBJ2-7
V: TRBV30
CDR3: AWSVQHYEQY

J: TRBJ1-1
V: TRBV7-9
CDR3: ASSFGNTEAF

J: TRBJ2-1
V: TRBV12-3/TRBV12-4
CDR3: ASSLGGAGEQF

J: TRBJ1-1
V: TRBV6-2/TRBV6-3
CDR3: ASSYSNRATRNTEAF

J: TRBJ2-2
V: TRBV6-6
CDR3: ASSYSGLAGGGELF

J: TRBJ2-7
V: TRBV4-1
CDR3: ASSLTDPGDEQY